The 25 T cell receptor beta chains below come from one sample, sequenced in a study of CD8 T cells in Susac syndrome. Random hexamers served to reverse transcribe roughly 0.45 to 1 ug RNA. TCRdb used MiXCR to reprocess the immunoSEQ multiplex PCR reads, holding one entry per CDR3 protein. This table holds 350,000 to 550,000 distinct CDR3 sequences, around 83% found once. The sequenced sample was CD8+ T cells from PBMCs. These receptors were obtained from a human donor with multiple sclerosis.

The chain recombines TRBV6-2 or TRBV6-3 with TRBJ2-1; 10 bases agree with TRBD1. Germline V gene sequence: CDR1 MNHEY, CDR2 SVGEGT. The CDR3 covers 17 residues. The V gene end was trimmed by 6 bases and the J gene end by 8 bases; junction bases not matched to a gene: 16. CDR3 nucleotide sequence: TGTGCCAGCAGGGGTGATCGAGAGGGACAGGGGACCGATGAGCAGTTCTTC. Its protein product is CASRGDREGQGTDEQFF.

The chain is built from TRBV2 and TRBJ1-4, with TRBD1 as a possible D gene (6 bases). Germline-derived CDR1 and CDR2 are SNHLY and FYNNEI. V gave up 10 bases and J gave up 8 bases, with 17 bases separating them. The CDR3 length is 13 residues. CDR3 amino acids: CATRGAGDEKLFF. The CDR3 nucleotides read TGTGCCACCCGAGGAGCAGGGGACGAAAAACTGTTTTTT.

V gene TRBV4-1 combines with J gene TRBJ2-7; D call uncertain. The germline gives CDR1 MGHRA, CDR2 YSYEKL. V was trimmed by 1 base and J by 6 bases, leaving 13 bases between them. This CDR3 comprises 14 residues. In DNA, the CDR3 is TGCGCCAGCAGCCAAGCTCTGGGTCCGGGCGAGCAGTACTTC. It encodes CASSQALGPGEQYF.

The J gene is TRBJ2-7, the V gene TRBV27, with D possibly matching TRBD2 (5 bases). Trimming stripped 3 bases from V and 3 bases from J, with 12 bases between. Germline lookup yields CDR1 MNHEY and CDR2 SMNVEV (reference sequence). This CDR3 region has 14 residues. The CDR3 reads CASSFGGRDYEQYF. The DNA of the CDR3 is TGTGCCAGCAGTTTCGGTGGACGGGACTACGAGCAGTACTTC.

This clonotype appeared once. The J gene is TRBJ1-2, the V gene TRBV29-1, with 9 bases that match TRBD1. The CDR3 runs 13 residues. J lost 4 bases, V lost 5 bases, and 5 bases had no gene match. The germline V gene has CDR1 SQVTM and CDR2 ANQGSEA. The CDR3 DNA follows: TGCAGCGTTCACAGGGGGCTGATCTATGGCTACACCTTC. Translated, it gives CSVHRGLIYGYTF.

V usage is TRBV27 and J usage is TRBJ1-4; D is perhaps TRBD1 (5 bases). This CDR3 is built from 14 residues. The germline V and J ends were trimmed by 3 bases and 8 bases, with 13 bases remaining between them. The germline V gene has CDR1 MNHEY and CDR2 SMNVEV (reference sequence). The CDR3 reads CASSLGQAGEKLFF. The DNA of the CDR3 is TGTGCCAGCAGTTTGGGGCAGGCGGGAGAAAAACTGTTTTTT.

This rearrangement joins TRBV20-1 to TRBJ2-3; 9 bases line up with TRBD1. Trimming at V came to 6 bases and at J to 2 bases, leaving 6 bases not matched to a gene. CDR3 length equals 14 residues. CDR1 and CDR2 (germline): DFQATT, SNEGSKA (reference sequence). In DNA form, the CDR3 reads TGCAGTGCAACCGGGACAGGGTACACAGATACGCAGTATTTT. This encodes CSATGTGYTDTQYF.

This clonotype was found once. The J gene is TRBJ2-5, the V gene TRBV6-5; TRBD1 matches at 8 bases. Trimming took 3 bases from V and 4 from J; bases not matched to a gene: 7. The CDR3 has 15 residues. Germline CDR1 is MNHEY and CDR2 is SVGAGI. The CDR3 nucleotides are TGTGCCAGCAGTTATACAGGGGGAGAGAGAGAGACCCAGTACTTC. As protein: CASSYTGGERETQYF.

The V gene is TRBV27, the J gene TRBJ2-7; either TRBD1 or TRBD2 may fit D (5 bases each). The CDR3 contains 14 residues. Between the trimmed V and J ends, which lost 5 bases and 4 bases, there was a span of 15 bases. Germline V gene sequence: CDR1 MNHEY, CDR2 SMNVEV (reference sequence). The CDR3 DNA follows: TGTGCCAGCAGTGTGGGGGTACTTTATTACGAGCAGTACTTC. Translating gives CASSVGVLYYEQYF.

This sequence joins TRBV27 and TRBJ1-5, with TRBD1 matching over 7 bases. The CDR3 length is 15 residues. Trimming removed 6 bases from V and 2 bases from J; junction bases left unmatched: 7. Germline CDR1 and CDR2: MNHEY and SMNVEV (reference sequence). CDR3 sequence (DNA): TGTGCCAGCAGCGCGACCGGGACAGGCAATCAGCCCCAGCATTTT. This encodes CASSATGTGNQPQHF.

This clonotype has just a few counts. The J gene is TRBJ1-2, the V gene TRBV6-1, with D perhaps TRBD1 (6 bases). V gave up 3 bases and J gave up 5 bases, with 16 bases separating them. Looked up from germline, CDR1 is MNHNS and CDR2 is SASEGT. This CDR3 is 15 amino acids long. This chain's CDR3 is CASSDQFPTGYGYTF. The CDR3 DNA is TGTGCCAGCAGTGATCAATTTCCGACAGGATATGGCTACACCTTC.

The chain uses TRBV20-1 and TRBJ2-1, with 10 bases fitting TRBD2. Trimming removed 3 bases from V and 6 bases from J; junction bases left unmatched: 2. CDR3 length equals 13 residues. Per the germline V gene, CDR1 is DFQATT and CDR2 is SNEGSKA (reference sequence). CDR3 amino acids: CSASPSGSNEQFF. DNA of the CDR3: TGCAGTGCTAGCCCTAGCGGGAGCAATGAGCAGTTCTTC.

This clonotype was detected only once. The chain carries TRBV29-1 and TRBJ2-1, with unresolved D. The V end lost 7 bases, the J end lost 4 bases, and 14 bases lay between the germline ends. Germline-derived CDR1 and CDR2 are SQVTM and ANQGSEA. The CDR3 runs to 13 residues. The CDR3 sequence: CSASLQAYNEQFF. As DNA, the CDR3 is TGCAGCGCAAGCTTGCAGGCGTACAATGAGCAGTTCTTC.

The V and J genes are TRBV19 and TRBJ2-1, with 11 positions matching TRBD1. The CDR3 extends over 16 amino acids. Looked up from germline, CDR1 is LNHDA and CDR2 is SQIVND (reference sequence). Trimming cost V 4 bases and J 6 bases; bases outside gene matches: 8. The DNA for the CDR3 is TGTGCCAGTAGTACCGGCGGGACAGGGGGGTTCAATGAGCAGTTCTTC. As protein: CASSTGGTGGFNEQFF.

This CDR3 is CSARGVDSTGELFF. The CDR3 DNA reads TGCAGTGCTAGGGGGGTAGACTCTACCGGGGAGCTGTTTTTT. This chain joins TRBV20-1 and TRBJ2-2; D may match TRBD1 or TRBD2 (5 bases each). CDR1 DFQATT and CDR2 SNEGSKA come from the germline V gene (reference sequence). Trimming took off 3 bases at V and 5 bases at J, with 13 bases between the two ends. This CDR3 is 14 amino acids long.

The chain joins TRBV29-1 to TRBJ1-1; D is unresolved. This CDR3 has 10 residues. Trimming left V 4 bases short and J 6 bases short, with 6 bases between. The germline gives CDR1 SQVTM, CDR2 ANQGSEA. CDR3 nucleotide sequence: TGCAGCGTTGGAGGGTCTGAAGCTTTCTTT. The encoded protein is CSVGGSEAFF.

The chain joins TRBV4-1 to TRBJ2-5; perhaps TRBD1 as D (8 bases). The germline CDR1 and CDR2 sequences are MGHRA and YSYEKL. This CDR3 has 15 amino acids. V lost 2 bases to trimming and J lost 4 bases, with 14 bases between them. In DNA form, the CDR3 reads TGCGCCAGCAGCCAAACGACAGGGGAGGGAGAGACCCAGTACTTC. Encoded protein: CASSQTTGEGETQYF.

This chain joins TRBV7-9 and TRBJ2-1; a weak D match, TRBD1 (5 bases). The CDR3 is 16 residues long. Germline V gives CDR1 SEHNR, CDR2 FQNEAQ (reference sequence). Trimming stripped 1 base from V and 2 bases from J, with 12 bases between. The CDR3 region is CASSLVDVGAYNEQFF. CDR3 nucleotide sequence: TGTGCCAGCAGCTTAGTAGACGTAGGGGCCTACAATGAGCAGTTCTTC.

The chain's CDR3 is CASSLVTGDEAFF. For the CDR3, the DNA is TGTGCCAGCAGCTTAGTAACGGGAGATGAAGCTTTCTTT. The V gene is TRBV11-1, the J gene TRBJ1-1, with D unclear. Germline assignment: CDR1 SGHAT and CDR2 FQDESV (reference sequence). The CDR3 sequence is 13 residues long. Trimming shortened V by 1 base and J by 7 bases, and 10 bases separated the two germline ends.

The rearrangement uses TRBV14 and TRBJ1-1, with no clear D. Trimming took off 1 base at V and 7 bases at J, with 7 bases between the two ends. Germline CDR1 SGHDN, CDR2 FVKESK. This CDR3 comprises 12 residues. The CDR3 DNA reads TGTGCCAGCAGCCAAGTGGGTTTTGAAGCTTTCTTT. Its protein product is CASSQVGFEAFF.

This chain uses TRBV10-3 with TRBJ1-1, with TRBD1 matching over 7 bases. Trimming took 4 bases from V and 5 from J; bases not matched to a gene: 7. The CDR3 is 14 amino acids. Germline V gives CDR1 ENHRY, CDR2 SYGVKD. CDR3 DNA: TGTGCCATCAGTGGTACAGGGGAGGGAACTGAAGCTTTCTTT. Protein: CAISGTGEGTEAFF.

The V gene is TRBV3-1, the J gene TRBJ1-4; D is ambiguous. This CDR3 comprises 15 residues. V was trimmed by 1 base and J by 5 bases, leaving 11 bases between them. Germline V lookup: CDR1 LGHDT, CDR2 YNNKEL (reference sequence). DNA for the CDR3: TGTGCCAGCAGCCAAGGTCTCGACGTCAATGAAAAACTGTTTTTT. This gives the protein CASSQGLDVNEKLFF.

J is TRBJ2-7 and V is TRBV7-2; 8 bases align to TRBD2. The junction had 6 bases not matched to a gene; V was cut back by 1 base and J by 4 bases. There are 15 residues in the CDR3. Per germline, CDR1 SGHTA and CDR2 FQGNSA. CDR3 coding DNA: TGTGCCAGCAGCTTAGGGGCGGGAGGATGGTACGAGCAGTACTTC. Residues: CASSLGAGGWYEQYF.

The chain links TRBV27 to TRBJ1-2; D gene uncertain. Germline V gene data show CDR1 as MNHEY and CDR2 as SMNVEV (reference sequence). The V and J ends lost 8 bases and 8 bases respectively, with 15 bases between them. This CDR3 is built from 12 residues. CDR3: CASLDVVWGYTF. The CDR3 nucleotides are TGTGCCAGCTTAGATGTGGTCTGGGGCTACACCTTC.

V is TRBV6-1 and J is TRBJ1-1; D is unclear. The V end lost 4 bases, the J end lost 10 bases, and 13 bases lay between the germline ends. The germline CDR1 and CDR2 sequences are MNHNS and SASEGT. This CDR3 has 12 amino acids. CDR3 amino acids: CASSVWQDAAFF. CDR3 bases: TGTGCCAGCAGTGTTTGGCAGGACGCAGCTTTCTTT.